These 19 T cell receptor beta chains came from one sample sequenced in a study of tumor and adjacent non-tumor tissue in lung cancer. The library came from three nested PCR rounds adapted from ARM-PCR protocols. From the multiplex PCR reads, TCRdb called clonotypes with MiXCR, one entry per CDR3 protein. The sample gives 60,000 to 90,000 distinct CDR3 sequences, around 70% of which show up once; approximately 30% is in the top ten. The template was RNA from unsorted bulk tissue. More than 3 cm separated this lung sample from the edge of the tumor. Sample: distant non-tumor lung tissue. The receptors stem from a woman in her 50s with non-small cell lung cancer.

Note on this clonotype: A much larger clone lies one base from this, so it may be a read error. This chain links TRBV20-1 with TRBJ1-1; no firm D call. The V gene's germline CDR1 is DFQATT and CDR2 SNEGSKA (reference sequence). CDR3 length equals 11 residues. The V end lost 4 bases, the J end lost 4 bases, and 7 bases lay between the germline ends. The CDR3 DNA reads TGCAGTGCTAAAGTGGGCACTGAAGCTTTCTTT. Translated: CSAKVGTEAFF.

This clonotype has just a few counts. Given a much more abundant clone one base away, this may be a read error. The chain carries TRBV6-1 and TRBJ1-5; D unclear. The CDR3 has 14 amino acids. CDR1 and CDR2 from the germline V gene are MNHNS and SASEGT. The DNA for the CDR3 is TGTGCCAGCAGGTCGGCGCGGATAATCGGGCCCCAGCTTTTT. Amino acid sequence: CASRSARIIGPQLF.

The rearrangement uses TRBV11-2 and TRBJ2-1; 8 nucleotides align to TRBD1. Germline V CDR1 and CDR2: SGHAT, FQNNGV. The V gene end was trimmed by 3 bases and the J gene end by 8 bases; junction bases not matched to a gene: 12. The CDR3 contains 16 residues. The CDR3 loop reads CASSFRGHGLSDEQFF. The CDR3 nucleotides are TGTGCCAGCAGCTTCAGGGGGCATGGGCTTAGTGATGAGCAGTTCTTC.

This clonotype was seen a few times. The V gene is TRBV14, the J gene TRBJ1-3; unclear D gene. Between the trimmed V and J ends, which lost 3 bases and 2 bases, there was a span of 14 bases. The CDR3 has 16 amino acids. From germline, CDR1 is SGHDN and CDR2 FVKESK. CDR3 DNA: TGTGCCAGCAGCCACCAACGGGGTAGTACTGGAAACACCATATATTTT. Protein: CASSHQRGSTGNTIYF.

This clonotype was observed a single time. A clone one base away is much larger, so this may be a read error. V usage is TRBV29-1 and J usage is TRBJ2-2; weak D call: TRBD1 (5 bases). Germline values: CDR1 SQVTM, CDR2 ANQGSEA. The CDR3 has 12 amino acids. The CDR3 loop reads CNVASDSGELFF. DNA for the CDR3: TGCAACGTTGCCAGCGACAGCGGGGAGCTGTTTTTT.

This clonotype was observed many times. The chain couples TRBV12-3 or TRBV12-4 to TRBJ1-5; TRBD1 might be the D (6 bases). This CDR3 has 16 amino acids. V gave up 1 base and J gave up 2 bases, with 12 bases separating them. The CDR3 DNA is TGTGCCAGCAGTTTAGAAGGGGGTTATGGCAATCAGCCCCAGCATTTT. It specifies CASSLEGGYGNQPQHF.

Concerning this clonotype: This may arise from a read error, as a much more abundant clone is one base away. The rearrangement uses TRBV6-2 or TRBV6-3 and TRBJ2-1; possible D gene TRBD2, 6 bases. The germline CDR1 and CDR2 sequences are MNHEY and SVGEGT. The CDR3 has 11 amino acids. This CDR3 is CASRDYNERFF. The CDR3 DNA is TGTGCCAGCAGGGACTACAATGAGCGGTTCTTC.

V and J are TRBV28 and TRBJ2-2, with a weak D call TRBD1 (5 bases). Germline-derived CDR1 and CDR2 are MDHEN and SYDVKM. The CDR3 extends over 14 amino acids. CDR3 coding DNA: TGTGCTATCAAGGGGCAGAGTGACACCGGGGAGCTGTTTTTT. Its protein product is CAIKGQSDTGELFF. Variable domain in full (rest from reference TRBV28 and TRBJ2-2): DVKVTQSSRYLVKRTGEKVFLECVQDMDHENMFWYRQDPGLGLRLIYFSYDVKMKEKGDIPEGYSVSREKKERFSLILESASTNQTSMYLCAIKGQSDTGELFFGEGSRLTVL.

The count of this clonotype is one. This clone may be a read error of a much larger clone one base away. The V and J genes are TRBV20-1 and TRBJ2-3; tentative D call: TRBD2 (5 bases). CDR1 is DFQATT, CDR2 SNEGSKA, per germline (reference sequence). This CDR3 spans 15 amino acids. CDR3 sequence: CSTRDAASSTDTQYF. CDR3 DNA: TGCAGTACTAGAGATGCGGCTAGCAGCACAGATACGCAGTATTTT.

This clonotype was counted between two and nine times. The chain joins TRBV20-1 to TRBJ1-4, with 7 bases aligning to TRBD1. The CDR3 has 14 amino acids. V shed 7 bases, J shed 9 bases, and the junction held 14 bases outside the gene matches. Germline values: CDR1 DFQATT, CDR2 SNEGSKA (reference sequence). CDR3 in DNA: TGCAGTGTAGTTGACAGGGCGGGAGAGAAAAAACTGTTTTTT. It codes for CSVVDRAGEKKLFF.

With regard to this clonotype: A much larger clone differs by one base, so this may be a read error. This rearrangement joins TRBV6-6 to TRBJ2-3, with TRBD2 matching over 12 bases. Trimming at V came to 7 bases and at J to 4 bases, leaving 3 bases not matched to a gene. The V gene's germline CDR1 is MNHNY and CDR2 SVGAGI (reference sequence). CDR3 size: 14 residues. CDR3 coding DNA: TGTGCCAGCATCCTAGCGGGAGGGGCAGATACGCAGTATTTT. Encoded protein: CASILAGGADTQYF.

In DNA form, the CDR3 reads TGTGCCAGCAGCCAAGGACCCCTACTCTACAATGAGCAGTTCTTC. Its protein is CASSQGPLLYNEQFF. V and J are TRBV14 and TRBJ2-1; D not certain. V dropped 1 base and J dropped 3 bases, with 10 bases sitting between them. Germline values: CDR1 SGHDN, CDR2 FVKESK. The CDR3 length is 15 residues.

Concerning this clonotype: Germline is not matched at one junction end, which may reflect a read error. Written as DNA, the CDR3 is TGTGCCAGCAGCAAAAGCAGGGACACTAAAGCTTTCTTT. It codes for CASSKSRDTKAFF. The chain is built from TRBV7-3 and TRBJ1-1; D is possibly TRBD1 (6 bases). The V gene's germline CDR1 is SGHTA and CDR2 FQGTGA. This CDR3 spans 13 amino acids.

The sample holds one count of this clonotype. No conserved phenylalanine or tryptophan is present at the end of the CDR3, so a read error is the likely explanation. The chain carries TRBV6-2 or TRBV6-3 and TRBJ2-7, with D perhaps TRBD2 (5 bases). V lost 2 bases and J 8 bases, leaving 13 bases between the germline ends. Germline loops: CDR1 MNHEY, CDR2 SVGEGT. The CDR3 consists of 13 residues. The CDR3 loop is CASSYLGRRKQYI. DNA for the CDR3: TGTGCCAGCAGTTACCTGGGTCGGAGGAAGCAGTACATC.

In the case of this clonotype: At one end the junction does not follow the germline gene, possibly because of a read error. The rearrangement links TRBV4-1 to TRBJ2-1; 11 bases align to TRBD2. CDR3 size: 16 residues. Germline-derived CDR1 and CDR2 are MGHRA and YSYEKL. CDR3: CASSQVLAGGSNGQFF. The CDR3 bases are TGCGCCAGCAGCCAGGTCCTAGCGGGAGGAAGTAATGGGCAGTTCTTC.

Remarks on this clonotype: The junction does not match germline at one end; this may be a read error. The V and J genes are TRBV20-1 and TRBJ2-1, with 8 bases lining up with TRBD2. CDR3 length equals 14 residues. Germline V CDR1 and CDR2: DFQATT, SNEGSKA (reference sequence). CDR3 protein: CSASGRASYNKQLF. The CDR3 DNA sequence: TGCAGTGCTAGCGGGAGGGCCTCATACAATAAGCAGCTCTTC.

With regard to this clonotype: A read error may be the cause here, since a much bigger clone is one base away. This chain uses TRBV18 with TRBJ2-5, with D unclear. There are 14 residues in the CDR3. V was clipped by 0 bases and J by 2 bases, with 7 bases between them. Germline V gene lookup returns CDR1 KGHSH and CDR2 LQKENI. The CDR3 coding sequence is TGTGCCAGCTCACCACCCTGTACGCAAGAGACCCAGTACTTC. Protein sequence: CASSPPCTQETQYF. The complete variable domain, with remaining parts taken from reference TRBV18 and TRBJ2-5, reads NAGVMQNPRHLVRRRGQEARLRCSPMKGHSHVYWYRQLPEEGLKFMVYLQKENIIDESGMPKERFSAEFPKEGPSILRIQQVVRGDSAAYFCASSPPCTQETQYFGPGTRLLVL.

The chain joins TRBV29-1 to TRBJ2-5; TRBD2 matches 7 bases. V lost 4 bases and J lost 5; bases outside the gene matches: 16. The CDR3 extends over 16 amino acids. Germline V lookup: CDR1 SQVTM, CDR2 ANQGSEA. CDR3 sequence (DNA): TGCAGCGTTGCCGGGCGTGGCGGGAGAGTTGGGGAGACCCAGTACTTC. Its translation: CSVAGRGGRVGETQYF.

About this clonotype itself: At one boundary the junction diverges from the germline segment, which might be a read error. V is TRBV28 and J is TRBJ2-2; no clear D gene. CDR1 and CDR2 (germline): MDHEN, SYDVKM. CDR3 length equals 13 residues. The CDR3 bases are TGTGCCGGCAGTTTATCGGACACCGGGGAGCTGTTTTTT. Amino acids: CAGSLSDTGELFF.